These 25 T cell receptor beta chains share one sample of origin, sequenced in a study of CD8 T cells in ankylosing spondylitis. MiXCR, run by TCRdb on the 5' RACE reads, gives a single entry per CDR3 protein. The sample carries around 320,000 distinct CDR3 sequences, less than 25% recorded once. The sample comprised blood, either unsorted or a sorted T cell fraction (not recorded which). These receptors were taken from a female donor with ankylosing spondylitis or in good health (not recorded which).

The CDR3 sequence is CASSLLQGAGGELFF. CDR3 nucleotides: TGTGCCAGCAGCCTTCTACAGGGGGCGGGCGGGGAGCTGTTTTTT. This sequence joins TRBV5-5 and TRBJ2-2, with 9 bases identical to TRBD1. Germline CDR1 and CDR2: SGHKS and YYEKEE (reference sequence). The V and J ends lost 4 bases and 7 bases, in that order; junction bases with no gene match: 8. CDR3 length equals 15 residues.

This clonotype has a handful of counts. The CDR3 protein is CSALSIRGQYEQYF. The CDR3 DNA reads as TGCAGTGCTCTATCTATCAGGGGGCAATATGAGCAGTACTTC. The V gene is TRBV20-1, the J gene TRBJ2-7; 8 bases agree with TRBD1. The CDR3 is 14 residues long. Trimming took 5 bases from V and 7 from J; bases not matched to a gene: 13. The germline V gene encodes CDR1 DFQATT and CDR2 SNEGSKA (reference sequence).

The V gene is TRBV5-1, the J gene TRBJ1-5; D unclear. The CDR3 runs to 14 residues. The ends were cut back, 0 bases at V and 2 bases at J, with 6 bases in the middle. The V gene's germline CDR1 is SGHRS and CDR2 YFSETQ. CDR3 DNA: TGCGCCAGCAGCTTGGCCTCAGGCAATCAGCCCCAGCATTTT. Translating it yields CASSLASGNQPQHF.

The chain is built from TRBV12-3 or TRBV12-4 and TRBJ2-3, with TRBD2 matching 10 bases. Trimming at V came to 3 bases and at J to 7 bases, leaving 4 bases not matched to a gene. The CDR3 runs 14 residues. The CDR3 here is CASSLGLAYHTQYF. CDR3 nucleotide sequence: TGTGCCAGCAGTTTGGGACTAGCGTACCATACGCAGTATTTT.

This clonotype was seen a handful of times. CDR3 nucleotides: TGCAGTGCTTACTACAGGGGTCCCACTGAAGCTTTCTTT. Its translation: CSAYYRGPTEAFF. J is TRBJ1-1 and V is TRBV20-1; the match to TRBD1 covers 7 bases. The CDR3 is 13 residues long. The V segment lost 5 bases and the J segment 4 bases; nucleotides outside the gene matches: 7. Germline V gene sequence: CDR1 DFQATT, CDR2 SNEGSKA (reference sequence).

This chain links TRBV10-2 with TRBJ2-3, with 7 bases identical to TRBD2. CDR1 and CDR2 (germline): WSHSY, SAAADI. The J segment lost 9 bases and the V segment lost 5 bases, leaving 14 bases of the junction unmatched. The CDR3 spans 15 residues. The CDR3 nucleotides read TGCGCCAGCAGTCCGGCTCGGACTAGTCTTAAAACGCAGTATTTT. This codes for CASSPARTSLKTQYF.

This clonotype was counted only a few times. The J gene is TRBJ2-3, the V gene TRBV5-5; 14 bases line up with TRBD2. The CDR3 is made up of 16 amino acids. J gave up 6 bases and V 3 bases, and 6 bases lay outside the gene matches. CDR1 and CDR2 (germline): SGHKS, YYEKEE (reference sequence). CDR3 coding DNA: TGTGCCAGCAGCTCAGGGACTAGCGGGAGTTCGGATACGCAGTATTTT. Translation gives CASSSGTSGSSDTQYF.

The rearrangement links TRBV5-6 to TRBJ2-7; a possible D gene is TRBD2 (5 bases). V shed 0 bases and J shed 8 bases, with 12 bases lying between them. This CDR3 spans 13 amino acids. Per germline, CDR1 SGHDT and CDR2 YYEEEE. This CDR3 reads CASSLGLAVQQYF. As DNA, the CDR3 is TGTGCCAGCAGCTTGGGTCTAGCCGTTCAGCAGTACTTC. The full variable domain, with the rest looked up from reference TRBV5-6 and TRBJ2-7, is DAGVTQSPTHLIKTRGQQVTLRCSPKSGHDTVSWYQQALGQGPQFIFQYYEEEERQRGNFPDRFSGHQFPNYSSELNVNALLLGDSALYLCASSLGLAVQQYFGPGTRLTVT.

This clonotype was recorded many times. V gene TRBV12-3 or TRBV12-4 combines with J gene TRBJ1-3; no definite D call. Trimming shortened V by 3 bases and J by 3 bases, and 6 bases separated the two germline ends. The length of the CDR3 is 13 residues. The DNA of the CDR3 is TGTGCCAGCAGTTTTAGGGTTGGAAACACCATATATTTT. Protein product: CASSFRVGNTIYF.

This clonotype was observed a few times. The V call is TRBV12-3 or TRBV12-4, the J call TRBJ2-5, with 7 bases that match TRBD1. This CDR3 comprises 15 residues. The trim removed 6 bases at V and 4 bases at J, leaving 11 bases unmatched. CDR3 protein: CASSPRGYGGETQYF. CDR3 bases: TGTGCCAGCAGCCCCAGGGGGTATGGGGGAGAGACCCAGTACTTC.

This sequence joins TRBV12-3 or TRBV12-4 and TRBJ2-1, with TRBD2 identical over 9 bases. J was trimmed by 4 bases and V by 2 bases; bases with no gene match: 9. The CDR3 runs 17 residues. The CDR3 is CASSLSSGLAGYNEQFF. CDR3 sequence (DNA): TGTGCCAGCAGTTTATCGTCGGGGCTAGCGGGATACAATGAGCAGTTCTTC.

There are a few counts of this clonotype. The chain links TRBV6-1 to TRBJ1-5; unclear D gene. Germline V gene sequence: CDR1 MNHNS, CDR2 SASEGT. The V and J ends lost 0 bases and 2 bases respectively, with 8 bases between them. The CDR3 runs 15 residues. DNA for the CDR3: TGTGCCAGCAGTGAAGCGACGGCGGGCAATCAGCCCCAGCATTTT. Protein product: CASSEATAGNQPQHF.

The genes are TRBV11-1 and TRBJ2-1, with 8 bases aligning to TRBD2. Germline V CDR1 and CDR2: SGHAT, FQDESV (reference sequence). The CDR3 extends over 19 amino acids. Losses at the gene ends were 2 bases for V and 2 bases for J; bases not matched to a gene: 14. CDR3: CASSLLAGSVRRPYNEQFF. In DNA form, the CDR3 reads TGTGCCAGCAGCTTACTAGCGGGTTCCGTAAGGAGGCCCTACAATGAGCAGTTCTTC.

This clonotype has more than one count but fewer than ten. The chain combines TRBV7-3 with TRBJ2-1; 7 nucleotides align to TRBD2. Germline V CDR1 and CDR2: SGHTA, FQGTGA. This CDR3 region has 14 residues. The junction had 6 bases not matched to a gene; V was cut back by 1 base and J by 9 bases. CDR3 sequence: CASSLSAGASEQFF. Here the CDR3 DNA reads TGTGCCAGCAGCTTAAGTGCGGGAGCTAGTGAGCAGTTCTTC.

CDR3 nucleotides: TGCAGTGCCCCTCCCCCCGGCGGGACAGATACGCAGTATTTT. Its protein is CSAPPPGGTDTQYF. The rearrangement uses TRBV20-1 and TRBJ2-3; D possibly corresponds to TRBD2 (5 bases). There are 14 residues in the CDR3. Germline CDR1 is DFQATT and CDR2 is SNEGSKA (reference sequence). V gave up 6 bases and J gave up 3 bases, with 16 bases separating them.

This clonotype was seen at least ten times. The chain carries TRBV20-1 and TRBJ2-1, with D maybe TRBD1 (5 bases). Per germline, CDR1 DFQATT and CDR2 SNEGSKA (reference sequence). The CDR3 covers 16 residues. Trimming removed 1 base at V and 7 bases at J, with 20 bases between. This chain's CDR3 is CSARVNSASGRNEQFF. The CDR3 DNA follows: TGCAGTGCTAGAGTAAACTCCGCCTCAGGGCGGAATGAGCAGTTCTTC.

This clonotype was seen more than once but under ten times. The chain combines TRBV12-3 or TRBV12-4 with TRBJ2-1; D is unresolved. The CDR3 runs 15 residues. With 3 bases removed from V and 0 bases from J, the gap between germline ends came to 9 bases. The CDR3 region has the DNA TGTGCCAGCAGTTTGTGGTTTAGCTCCTACAATGAGCAGTTCTTC. Protein: CASSLWFSSYNEQFF.

This clonotype was observed a handful of times. The chain links TRBV5-5 to TRBJ1-1; D is perhaps TRBD1 (6 bases). CDR1 and CDR2 (germline): SGHKS, YYEKEE (reference sequence). V was trimmed by 1 base and J by 1 base, leaving 11 bases between them. This CDR3 is built from 15 residues. This CDR3 is CASSLRLQGNTEAFF. The CDR3 DNA is TGTGCCAGCAGCTTGAGGTTACAGGGGAACACTGAAGCTTTCTTT.

This clonotype was picked up a small number of times. The chain couples TRBV27 to TRBJ2-5; 8 bases line up with TRBD1. This CDR3 spans 14 amino acids. Germline CDR1 MNHEY, CDR2 SMNVEV (reference sequence). After removal of 8 bases from V and 7 bases from J, the junction contained 12 bases not matched to a gene. CDR3 bases: TGTGCCAGCGCCCGGGACAGGTCTGGAGTGACCCAGTACTTC. Translation: CASARDRSGVTQYF.

This clonotype was seen more than once but under ten times. The chain employs TRBV12-3 or TRBV12-4 and TRBJ2-7; 15 bases agree with TRBD2. V dropped 5 bases and J dropped 4; count of bases not matched to a gene: 6. The CDR3 is made up of 16 amino acids. DNA for the CDR3: TGTGCCAGCAGTCCCAGGGGGACTAGCGGGAGGTACGAGCAGTACTTC. Protein sequence: CASSPRGTSGRYEQYF.

This clonotype was seen only a few times. The chain links TRBV4-3 to TRBJ2-1; 10 nucleotides line up with TRBD1. The CDR3 is 15 amino acids. V was clipped by 6 bases and J by 6 bases; unmatched bases: 8. Looked up from germline, CDR1 is LGHNA and CDR2 is YSLEER. CDR3 region: CASRLTGGAGNEQFF. Written as DNA, the CDR3 is TGCGCCAGCAGACTGACAGGGGGCGCGGGCAATGAGCAGTTCTTC.

This clonotype occurred many times. The CDR3 nucleotides read TGCAGCGTTGAACGGGCGGTGGGGGAGACCCAGTACTTC. Protein product: CSVERAVGETQYF. The chain links TRBV29-1 to TRBJ2-5; D remains unclear. This CDR3 has 13 amino acids. The germline V gene has CDR1 SQVTM and CDR2 ANQGSEA. V lost 2 bases and J 5 bases, leaving 12 bases between the germline ends.

The chain recombines TRBV6-2 or TRBV6-3 with TRBJ2-7, with 7 bases fitting TRBD1. The CDR3 spans 14 residues. Germline values: CDR1 MNHEY, CDR2 SVGEGT. With V trimmed by 6 bases and J by 4 bases, 9 bases remained unmatched. The CDR3 region has the DNA TGTGCCAGCAGCCCGACAGGGATCTTGTACGAGCAGTACTTC. This encodes CASSPTGILYEQYF.

This clonotype appeared a few times. The DNA of the CDR3 is TGTGCCAGCAGCCAGGGGACAGCCTTCGGGACCCAGTACTTC. Its protein product is CASSQGTAFGTQYF. The chain is built from TRBV5-6 and TRBJ2-5; TRBD1 matches 7 bases. J gave up 7 bases and V 4 bases, and 10 bases lay outside the gene matches. Germline loops: CDR1 SGHDT, CDR2 YYEEEE. The CDR3 extends over 14 amino acids.

V gene TRBV27 combines with J gene TRBJ2-1; the match to TRBD2 covers 7 bases. From germline, CDR1 is MNHEY and CDR2 SMNVEV (reference sequence). The J segment lost 3 bases and the V segment lost 6 bases, leaving 5 bases of the junction unmatched. The length of the CDR3 is 14 residues. In DNA form, the CDR3 reads TGTGCCAGCAGCATGGGGAGGGTCTACAATGAGCAGTTCTTC. Translation: CASSMGRVYNEQFF.